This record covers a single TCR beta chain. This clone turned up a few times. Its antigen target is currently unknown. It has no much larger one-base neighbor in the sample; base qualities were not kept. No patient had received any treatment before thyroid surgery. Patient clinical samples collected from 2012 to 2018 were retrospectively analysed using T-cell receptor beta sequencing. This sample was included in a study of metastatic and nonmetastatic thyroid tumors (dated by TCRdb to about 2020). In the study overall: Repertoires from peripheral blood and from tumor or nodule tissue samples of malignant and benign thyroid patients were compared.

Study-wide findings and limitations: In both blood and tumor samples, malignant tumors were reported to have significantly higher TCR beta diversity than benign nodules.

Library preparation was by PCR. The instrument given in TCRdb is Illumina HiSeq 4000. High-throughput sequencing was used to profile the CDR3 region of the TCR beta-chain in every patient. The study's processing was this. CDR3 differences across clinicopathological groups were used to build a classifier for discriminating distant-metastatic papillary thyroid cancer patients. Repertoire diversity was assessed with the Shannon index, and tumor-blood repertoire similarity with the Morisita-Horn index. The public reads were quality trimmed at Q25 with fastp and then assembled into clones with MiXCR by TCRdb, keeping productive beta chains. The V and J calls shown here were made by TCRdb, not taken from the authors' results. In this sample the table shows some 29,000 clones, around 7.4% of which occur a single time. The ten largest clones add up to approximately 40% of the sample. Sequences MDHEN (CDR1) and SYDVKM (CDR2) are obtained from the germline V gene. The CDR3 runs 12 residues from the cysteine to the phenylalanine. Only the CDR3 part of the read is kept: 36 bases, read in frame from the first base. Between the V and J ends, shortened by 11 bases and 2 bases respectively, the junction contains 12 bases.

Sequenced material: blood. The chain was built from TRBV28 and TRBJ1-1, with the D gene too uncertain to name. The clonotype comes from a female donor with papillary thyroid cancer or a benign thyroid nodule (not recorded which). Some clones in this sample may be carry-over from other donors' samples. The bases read TGTGCCGGCATTCTCTATAACACTGAAGCTTTCTTT. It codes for CAGILYNTEAFF.